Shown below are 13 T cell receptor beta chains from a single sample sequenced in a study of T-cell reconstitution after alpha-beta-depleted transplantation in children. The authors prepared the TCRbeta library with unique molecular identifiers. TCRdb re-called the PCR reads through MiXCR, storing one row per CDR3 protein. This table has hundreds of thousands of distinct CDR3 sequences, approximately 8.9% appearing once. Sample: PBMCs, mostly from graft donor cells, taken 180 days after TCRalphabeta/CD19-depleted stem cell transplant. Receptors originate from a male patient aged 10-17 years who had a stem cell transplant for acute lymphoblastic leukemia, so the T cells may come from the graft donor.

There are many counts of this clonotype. CDR3 region: CASSEWGYSSYEQYF. Written as DNA, the CDR3 is TGTGCCAGCAGTGAATGGGGCTACAGCTCCTACGAGCAGTACTTC. The V call is TRBV25-1, the J call TRBJ2-7; maybe TRBD1 (5 bases). V was clipped by 1 base and J by 0 bases, with 10 bases between them. Germline V gives CDR1 MGHDK, CDR2 SYGVNS. The CDR3 is 15 amino acids.

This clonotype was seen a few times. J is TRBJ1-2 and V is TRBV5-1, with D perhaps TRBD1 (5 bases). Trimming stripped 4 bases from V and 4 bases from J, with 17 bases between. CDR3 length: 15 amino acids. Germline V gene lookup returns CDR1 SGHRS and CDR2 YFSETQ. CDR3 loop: CASSQSPDRPYGYTF. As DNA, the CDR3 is TGCGCCAGCAGCCAAAGCCCTGACAGACCCTATGGCTACACCTTC.

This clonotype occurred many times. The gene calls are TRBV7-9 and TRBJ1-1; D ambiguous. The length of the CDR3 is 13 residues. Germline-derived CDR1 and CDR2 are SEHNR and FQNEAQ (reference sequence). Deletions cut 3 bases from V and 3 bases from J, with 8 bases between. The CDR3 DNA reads TGTGCCAGCAGCTTTCGGCAGTACACTGAAGCTTTCTTT. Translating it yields CASSFRQYTEAFF.

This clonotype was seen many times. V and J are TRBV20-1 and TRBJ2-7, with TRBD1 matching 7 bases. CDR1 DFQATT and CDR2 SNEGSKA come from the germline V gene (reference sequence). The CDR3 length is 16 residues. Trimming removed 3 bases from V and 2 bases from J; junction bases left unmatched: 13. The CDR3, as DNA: TGCAGTGCTAGGGACCCCCGGGGACAGATCCCCTACGAGCAGTACTTC. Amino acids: CSARDPRGQIPYEQYF.

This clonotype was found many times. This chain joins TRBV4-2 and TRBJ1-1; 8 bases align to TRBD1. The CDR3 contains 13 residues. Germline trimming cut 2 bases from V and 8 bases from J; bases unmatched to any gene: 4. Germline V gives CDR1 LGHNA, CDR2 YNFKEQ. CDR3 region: CASSQQGAGEAFF. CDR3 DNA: TGTGCCAGCAGCCAACAGGGGGCAGGGGAAGCTTTCTTT.

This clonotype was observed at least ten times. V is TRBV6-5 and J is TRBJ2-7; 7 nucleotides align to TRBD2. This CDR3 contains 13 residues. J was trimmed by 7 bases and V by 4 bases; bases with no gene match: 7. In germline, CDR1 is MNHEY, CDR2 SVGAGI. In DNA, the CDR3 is TGTGCCAGCAGTTTGATACCCGGGGGGGAGCAGTACTTC. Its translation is CASSLIPGGEQYF.

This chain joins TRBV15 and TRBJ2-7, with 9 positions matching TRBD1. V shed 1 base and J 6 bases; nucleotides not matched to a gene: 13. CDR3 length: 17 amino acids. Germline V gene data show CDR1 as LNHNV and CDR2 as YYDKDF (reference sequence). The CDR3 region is CATSRGPFLRDRVEQYF. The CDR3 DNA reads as TGTGCCACCAGCAGAGGCCCCTTCCTCCGGGACAGGGTCGAGCAGTACTTC.

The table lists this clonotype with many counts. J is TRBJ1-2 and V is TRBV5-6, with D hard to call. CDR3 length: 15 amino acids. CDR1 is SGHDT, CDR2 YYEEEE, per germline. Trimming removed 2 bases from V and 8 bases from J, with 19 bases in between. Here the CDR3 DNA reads TGTGCCAGCAGCTTTTCAGGAAAACTATTAAGCGGCTACACCTTC. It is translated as CASSFSGKLLSGYTF.

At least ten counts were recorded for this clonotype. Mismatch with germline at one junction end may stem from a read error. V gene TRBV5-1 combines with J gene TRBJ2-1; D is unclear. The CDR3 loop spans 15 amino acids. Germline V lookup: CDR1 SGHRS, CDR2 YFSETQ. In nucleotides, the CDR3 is TGCGCCAGCAGCTTGCGGCTAGGACCCTACCATGAGCAGTTCTTC. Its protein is CASSLRLGPYHEQFF.

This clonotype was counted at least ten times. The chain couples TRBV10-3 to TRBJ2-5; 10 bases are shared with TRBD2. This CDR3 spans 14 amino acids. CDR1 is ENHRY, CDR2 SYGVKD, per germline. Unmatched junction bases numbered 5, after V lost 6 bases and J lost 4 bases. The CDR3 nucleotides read TGTGCCATCAGGAGCAGACTAGCGGGAGAGACCCAGTACTTC. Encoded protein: CAIRSRLAGETQYF.

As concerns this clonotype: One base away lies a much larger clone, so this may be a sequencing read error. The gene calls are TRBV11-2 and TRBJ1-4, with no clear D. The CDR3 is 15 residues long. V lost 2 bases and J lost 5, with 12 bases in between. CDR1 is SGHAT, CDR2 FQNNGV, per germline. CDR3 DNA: TGTGCCAGCAGCTTAAGGACCTGGGCAAATGAAAAACTGTTTTTT. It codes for CASSLRTWANEKLFF.

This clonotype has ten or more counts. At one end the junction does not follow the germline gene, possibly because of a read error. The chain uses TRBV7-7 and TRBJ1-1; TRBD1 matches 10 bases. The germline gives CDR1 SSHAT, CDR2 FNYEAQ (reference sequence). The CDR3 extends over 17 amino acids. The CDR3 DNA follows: TGTGCTAGCAGCTTAGAATCGGGACAGGGGTTATTCGGTGAAGCTTTCTTT. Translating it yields CASSLESGQGLFGEAFF.

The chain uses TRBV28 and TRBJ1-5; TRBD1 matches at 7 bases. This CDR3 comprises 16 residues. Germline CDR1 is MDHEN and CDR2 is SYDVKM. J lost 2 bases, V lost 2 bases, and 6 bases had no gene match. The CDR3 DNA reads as TGTGCCAGCAGTTTACCAATCGGACAGGGCAATCAGCCCCAGCATTTT. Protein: CASSLPIGQGNQPQHF.